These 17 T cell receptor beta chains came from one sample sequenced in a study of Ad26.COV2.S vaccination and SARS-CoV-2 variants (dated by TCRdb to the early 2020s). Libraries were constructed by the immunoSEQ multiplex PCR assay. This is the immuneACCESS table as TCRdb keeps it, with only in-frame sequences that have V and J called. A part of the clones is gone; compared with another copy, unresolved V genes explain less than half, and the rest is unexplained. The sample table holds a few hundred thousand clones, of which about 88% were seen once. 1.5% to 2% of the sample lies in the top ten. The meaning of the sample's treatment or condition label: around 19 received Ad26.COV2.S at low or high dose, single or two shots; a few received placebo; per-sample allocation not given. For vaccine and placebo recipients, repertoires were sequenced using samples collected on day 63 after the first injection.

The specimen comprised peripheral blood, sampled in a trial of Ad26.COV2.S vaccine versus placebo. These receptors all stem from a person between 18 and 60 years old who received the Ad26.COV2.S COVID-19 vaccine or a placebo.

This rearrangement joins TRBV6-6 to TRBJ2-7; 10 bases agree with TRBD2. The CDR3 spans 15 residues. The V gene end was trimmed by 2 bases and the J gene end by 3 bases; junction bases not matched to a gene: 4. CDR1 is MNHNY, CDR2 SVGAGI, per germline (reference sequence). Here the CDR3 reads CASSYRTSGDYEQYF. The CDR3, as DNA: TGTGCCAGCAGTTACCGGACTAGCGGAGACTACGAGCAGTACTTC.

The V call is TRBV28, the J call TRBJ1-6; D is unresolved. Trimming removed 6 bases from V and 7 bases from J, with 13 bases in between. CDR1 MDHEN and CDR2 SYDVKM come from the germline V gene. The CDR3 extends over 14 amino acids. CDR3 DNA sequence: TGTGCCAGCAGATCAGGCGCGGGGAATTCACCCCTCCACTTT. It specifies CASRSGAGNSPLHF.

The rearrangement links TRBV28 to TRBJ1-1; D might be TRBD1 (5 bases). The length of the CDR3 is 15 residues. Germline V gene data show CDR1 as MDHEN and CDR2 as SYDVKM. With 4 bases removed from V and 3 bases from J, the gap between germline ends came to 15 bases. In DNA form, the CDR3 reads TGTGCCAGCAGTTCCGGTAGGGGACGCGACACTGAAGCTTTCTTT. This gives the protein CASSSGRGRDTEAFF.

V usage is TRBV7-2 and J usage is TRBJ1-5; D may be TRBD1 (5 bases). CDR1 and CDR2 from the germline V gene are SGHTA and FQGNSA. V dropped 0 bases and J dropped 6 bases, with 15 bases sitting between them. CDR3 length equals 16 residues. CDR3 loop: CASSLAGRGRGQPQHF. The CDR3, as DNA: TGTGCCAGCAGCTTAGCAGGTAGGGGCCGGGGTCAGCCCCAGCATTTT. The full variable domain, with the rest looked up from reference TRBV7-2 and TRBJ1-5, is GAGVSQSPSNKVTEKGKDVELRCDPISGHTALYWYRQSLGQGLEFLIYFQGNSAPDKSGLPSDRFSAERTGGSVSTLTIQRTQQEDSAVYLCASSLAGRGRGQPQHFGDGTRLSIL.

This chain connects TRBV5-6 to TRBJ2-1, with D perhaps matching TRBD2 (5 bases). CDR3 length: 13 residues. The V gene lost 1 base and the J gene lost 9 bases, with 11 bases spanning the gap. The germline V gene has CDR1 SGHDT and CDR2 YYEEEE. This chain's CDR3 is CASSLRGGSEQFF. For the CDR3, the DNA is TGTGCCAGCAGCTTGCGCGGCGGGTCTGAGCAGTTCTTC. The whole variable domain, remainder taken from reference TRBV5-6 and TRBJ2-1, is DAGVTQSPTHLIKTRGQQVTLRCSPKSGHDTVSWYQQALGQGPQFIFQYYEEEERQRGNFPDRFSGHQFPNYSSELNVNALLLGDSALYLCASSLRGGSEQFFGPGTRLTVL.

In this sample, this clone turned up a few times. CDR3 sequence reads: CASSWDRGEKLFF. The CDR3 coding sequence is TGTGCCAGCAGCTGGGACAGGGGTGAAAAACTGTTTTTT. This chain connects TRBV5-6 to TRBJ1-4; 10 positions match TRBD1. Germline V CDR1 and CDR2: SGHDT, YYEEEE. The CDR3 is 13 amino acids. Losses at the gene ends were 3 bases for V and 7 bases for J; bases not matched to a gene: 0.

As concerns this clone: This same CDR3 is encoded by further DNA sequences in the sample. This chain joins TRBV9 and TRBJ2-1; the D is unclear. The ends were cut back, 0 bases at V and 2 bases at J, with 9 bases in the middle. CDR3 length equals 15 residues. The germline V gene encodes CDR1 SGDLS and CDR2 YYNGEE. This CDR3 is CASSVAGGTYNEQFF. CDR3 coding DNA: TGTGCCAGCAGCGTAGCGGGCGGTACCTACAATGAGCAGTTCTTC.

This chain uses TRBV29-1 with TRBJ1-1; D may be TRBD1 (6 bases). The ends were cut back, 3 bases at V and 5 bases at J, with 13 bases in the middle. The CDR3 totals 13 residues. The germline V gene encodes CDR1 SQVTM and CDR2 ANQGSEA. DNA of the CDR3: TGCAGCGTTGATACCGACAGGAGAACTGAAGCTTTCTTT. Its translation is CSVDTDRRTEAFF.

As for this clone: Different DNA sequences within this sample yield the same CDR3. Written as DNA, the CDR3 is TGTGCCAGCAGGAGGACTAGCGGGACCTACAATGAGCAGTTCTTC. Translating gives CASRRTSGTYNEQFF. This chain uses TRBV6-5 with TRBJ2-1, with 12 bases aligning to TRBD2. Germline lookup yields CDR1 MNHEY and CDR2 SVGAGI. This CDR3 region has 15 residues. V lost 6 bases and J lost 2; bases outside the gene matches: 2.

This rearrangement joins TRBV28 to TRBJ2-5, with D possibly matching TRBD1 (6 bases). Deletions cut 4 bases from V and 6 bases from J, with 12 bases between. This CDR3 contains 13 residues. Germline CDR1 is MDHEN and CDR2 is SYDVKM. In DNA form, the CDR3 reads TGTGCCAGCAGTTCAGGGGCCGGACAGACCCAGTACTTC. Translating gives CASSSGAGQTQYF.

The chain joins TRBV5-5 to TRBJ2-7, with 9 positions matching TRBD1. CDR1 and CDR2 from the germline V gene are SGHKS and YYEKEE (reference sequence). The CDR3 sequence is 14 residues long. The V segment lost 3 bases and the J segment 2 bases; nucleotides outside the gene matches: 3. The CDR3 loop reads CASSWTGATYEQYF. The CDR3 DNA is TGTGCCAGCAGCTGGACAGGGGCCACCTACGAGCAGTACTTC.

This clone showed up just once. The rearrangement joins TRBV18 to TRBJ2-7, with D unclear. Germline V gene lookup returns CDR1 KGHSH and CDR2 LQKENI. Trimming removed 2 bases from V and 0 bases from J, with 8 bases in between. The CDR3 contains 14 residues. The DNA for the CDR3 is TGTGCCAGCTCACCAGGGGTGGGCTCCTACGAGCAGTACTTC. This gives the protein CASSPGVGSYEQYF.

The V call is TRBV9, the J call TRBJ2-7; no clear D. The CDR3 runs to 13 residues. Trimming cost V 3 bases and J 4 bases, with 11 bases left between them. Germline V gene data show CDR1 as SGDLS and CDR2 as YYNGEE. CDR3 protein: CASSGRSEYEQYF. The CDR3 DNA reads TGTGCCAGCAGCGGTAGGAGTGAATACGAGCAGTACTTC.

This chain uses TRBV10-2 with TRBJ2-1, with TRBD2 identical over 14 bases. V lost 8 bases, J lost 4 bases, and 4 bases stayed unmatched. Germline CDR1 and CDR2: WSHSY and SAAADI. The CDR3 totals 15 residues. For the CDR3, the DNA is TGCGCCAGCGAGACTAGCGGGAGGGTGTACAATGAGCAGTTCTTC. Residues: CASETSGRVYNEQFF.

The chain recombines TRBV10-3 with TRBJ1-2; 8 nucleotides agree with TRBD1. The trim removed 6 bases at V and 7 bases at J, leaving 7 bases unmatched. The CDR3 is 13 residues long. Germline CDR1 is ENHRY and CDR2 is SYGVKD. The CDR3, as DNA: TGTGCCATCAGCCAAGACAGGGGAGTTGGCTACACCTTC. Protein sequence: CAISQDRGVGYTF.

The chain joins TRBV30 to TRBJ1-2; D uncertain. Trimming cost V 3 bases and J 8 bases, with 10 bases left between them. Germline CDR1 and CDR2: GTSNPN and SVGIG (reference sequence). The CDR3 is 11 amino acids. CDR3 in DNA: TGTGCCTGGAGAGGGCAGAGGGGCTACACCTTC. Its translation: CAWRGQRGYTF.

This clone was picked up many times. The CDR3 reads CASDSSGANTGELFF. The CDR3 DNA is TGCGCCAGCGACTCTAGCGGAGCGAACACCGGGGAGCTGTTTTTT. The rearrangement uses TRBV5-1 and TRBJ2-2, with TRBD2 identical over 7 bases. Germline values: CDR1 SGHRS, CDR2 YFSETQ. The CDR3 is 15 amino acids. V trimming: 7 bases; J trimming: 0 bases; junction bases outside the gene matches: 6.